This entry is about one T cell receptor (beta chain). A few counts support this clonotype. Its antigen target is currently unknown. Per-nucleotide qualities are absent, and no much larger clonotype sits a single base away. The treatment or condition label of this sample denotes: allogeneic hematopoietic cell transplantation with graft depleted of TCRalphabeta T cells and CD19 B cells. TCRalphabeta/CD19-depleted allogeneic hematopoietic cell grafts were given to the transplant recipients, all of whom were children. The record originates from a study of T-cell reconstitution after alpha-beta-depleted transplantation in children (dated by TCRdb to 2016 to 2017). Describing the broader study: Using TCR repertoire profiling, the study quantitatively followed how T-cell immune reconstitution unfolded in children after TCRalphabeta/CD19-depleted allogeneic hematopoietic cell transplantation.

Receptor amplification or capture employed PCR. Reads for this sample came from an Illumina HiSeq 2500. TCR library preparation used molecular barcoding, with unique molecular identifiers applied to normalize quantification of the TCRbeta repertoire. In-frame beta chains were kept once TCRdb had trimmed the public reads at Q25 with fastp and called clones with MiXCR. CDR3 protein sequences are deduplicated, and each keeps its most common genes and DNA. The sample table records fewer than 700,000 distinct CDR3 sequences; 23% of these occur just once. Of the sample, 12% to 15% falls within the top ten clones. Broader findings and caveats from the paper: Over the following months the frequencies of hyperexpanded clones went down, and after one year T-cell counts and TCRbeta diversity were mostly credited to newly produced T cells. The high TCRbeta diversity at day 60 in some patients was ascribed to recipient T cells and intrathymic progenitors that had survived conditioning. The apparently early recovery of alphabetaT-cell counts about two months after transplant reportedly depended on only several hundred rapidly expanded clones that came from non-depleted graft cells.

The CDR3 measures 15 amino acids from cysteine to phenylalanine. CDR3 DNA is the only sequence kept; it has 45 bases, read in frame from the first base. Clipping removes 5 bases from V and 2 bases from J, with 9 as the unmatched junction base count. In the germline V gene (reference sequence), CDR1 corresponds to DFQATT and CDR2 to SNEGSKA. Sequenced here: PBMCs, mostly from graft donor cells, sampled 360 days after TCRalphabeta/CD19-depleted stem cell transplant. The receptor chain draws on TRBV20-1 and TRBJ2-3, with 8 junctional bases fitting TRBD2. The receptor's source is a boy younger than two who had a stem cell transplant for acute myeloid leukemia, so the T cells may come from the graft donor. The CDR3 reads CSAAVGLALTDTQYF. The DNA sequence reads TGCAGTGCTGCCGTAGGACTAGCCCTCACAGATACGCAGTATTTT.